This entry concerns a single TCR beta chain. The ends lost 0 bases at V and 7 bases at J; junction bases unmatched: 7. The CDR3 sequence is 14 residues long. Germline V lookup: CDR1 GTSNPN, CDR2 SVGIG (reference sequence). The entry originates in a study of blood T cell repertoires in COVID-19. Study in general: Spain, Italy and the United States supplied samples that represented acute and convalescent COVID-19. From T cells, B-cell-depleted T cells, or PBMCs came the material, which was cDNA or gDNA.

As handled by the study authors: Scientists estimated how many nucleated cells there were by amplifying reference gene primers. Only in-frame clones appear in the TCRdb table, and some are missing; sequencing was by immunoSEQ multiplex PCR. The DNA gave D and trimming, while V, J and clone size come from that table. This table holds 90,000 to 120,000 clones, roughly 84% found once. This receptor was obtained from a human donor in a cohort sampled during active COVID-19. Input material: peripheral blood. This sequence joins TRBV30 and TRBJ2-5; 8 nucleotides match TRBD2. The CDR3 DNA is TGTGCCTGGAGTGTACCTGCGGGAGGAGGGACCCAGTACTTC. Its protein product is CAWSVPAGGGTQYF. Filled out from reference TRBV30 and TRBJ2-5, the complete variable domain reads SQTIHQWPATLVQPVGSPLSLECTVEGTSNPNLYWYRQAAGRGLQLLFYSVGIGQISSEVPQNLSASRPQDRQFILSSKKLLLSDSGFYLCAWSVPAGGGTQYFGPGTRLLVL.